This T cell receptor (beta chain) was sequenced for a study of blood T cell repertoires in COVID-19 (TCRdb year 2020). At the level of the whole study: Samples from collaborators originated in the United States, Italy and Spain and spanned both the acute and convalescent phases of COVID-19. A de-identified subject ID, COVID-19 status, age in years and sex were almost always included in the sample metadata. The samples were drawn from two sources: the first 160 participants of the ongoing ImmuneRACE study, and 1,000 to 1,500 subjects contributed by 6 global collaborators. The prospective study material was composed of cDNA or gDNA derived from T cells, B-cell-depleted T cells, or PBMCs. The repertoires were released in a freely available public database intended as a resource for research on the immune response to SARS-CoV-2. The dataset comprised deeply sampled blood TCRbeta repertoires from subjects exposed to, actively infected with, or recovered from COVID-19. HLA class I and class II types, where available, came from metadata supplied by the sample provider rather than from assay-based typing. The full study reports these points: How much clinical and demographic metadata was included differed by source and by participant, and the metadata was provided uncurated.

Turning to this clone: Its antigen is currently not known. No much larger clonotype is one base removed from it; base qualities were not supplied.

Collaborating institutions collected whole blood in K2EDTA tubes following their own protocols. For TCRbeta analysis, collaborators shipped samples as frozen whole blood, isolated PBMCs, or DNA extracted from either of those sample types. TCRbeta CDR3 regions were amplified from genomic DNA by means of the immunoSEQ Assay, a bias-controlled multiplex PCR. In the paper's pipeline: Within the assay, amplification of reference gene primers was used to estimate how many nucleated cells each sample contained. To quantify the absolute abundance of each unique TCRbeta CDR3 rearrangement, sequence reads were collapsed and filtered. For each sample, productive Simpson clonality was calculated as the square root of Simpson's diversity index over productive rearrangements. The table comes from immuneACCESS by way of TCRdb, which keeps in-frame sequences with V and J called. Part of the clones is missing from these tables; in studies checked, under half for an unresolved V gene and the rest for unknown reasons. V, J and clone size derive from that table, while D and trimming were established from the DNA sequence. Counted in this sample were some 95,000 clones; 86% of them appeared once. The ten largest clones capture around 1.3% of the sample.

V lost 2 bases and J lost 5 bases; the stretch between them is 12 bases long. CDR1 and CDR2 are read off the germline V gene as KGHSH and LQKENI. The cysteine opens and the phenylalanine closes a CDR3 of 14 amino acids. Only CDR3 DNA is held: 42 bases, read in frame from base 1. Material: peripheral blood. The sequence derives from a man older than 75 with active or convalescent COVID-19. The chain couples TRBV18 to TRBJ2-5, with a tentative D gene TRBD2 over 5 matching bases. Here the CDR3 is given as CASSPIQEEETQYF. The nucleotide sequence reads TGTGCCAGCTCACCAATTCAGGAGGAGGAGACCCAGTACTTC.